This is a list of T cell receptor beta chains from one sample in a study of T cell responses to AZD1222 COVID-19 vaccine. Profiled with immunoSEQ multiplex PCR; TCRdb holds only in-frame clones, not every one. The sample holds some 130,000 clones, more than 75% seen once. Source: peripheral blood, taken on day 0 of AZD1222 vaccination. The receptors were gathered from an adult in good health. The CDR3 runs from the conserved cysteine through the conserved F or W. A D gene is named only where the DNA matches it firmly. The size field is filled for only some rows; it gives once, few, many or a size class.

J gene,clone size,D gene,V gene,CDR3 protein,CDR3 DNA
TRBJ1-3,once,-,TRBV7-9,CASSPSGISGNTIYF,TGTGCCAGCAGCCCCTCCGGGATCTCTGGAAACACCATATATTTT
TRBJ2-7,-,TRBD1,TRBV6-5,CASSLDRHYEQYF,TGTGCCAGCAGCCTGGACAGGCACTACGAGCAGTACTTC
TRBJ1-1,-,-,TRBV5-1,CASSLAQSNTEAFF,TGCGCCAGCAGCTTGGCGCAGAGTAACACTGAAGCTTTCTTT
TRBJ1-5,-,-,TRBV19,CAKVQPQHF,TGTGCCAAGGTTCAGCCCCAGCATTTT
TRBJ1-1,-,-,TRBV7-3,CASSLRFEGKAFF,TGTGCCAGCAGCTTAAGATTCGAGGGTAAAGCTTTCTTT
TRBJ1-2,-,TRBD1,TRBV28,CASRGGQENYGYTF,TGTGCCAGCAGGGGGGGACAGGAGAACTATGGCTACACCTTC
TRBJ1-3,few,-,TRBV28,CASSAGLFSGNTIYF,TGTGCCAGCAGCGCGGGGCTCTTCTCTGGAAACACCATATATTTT
TRBJ1-1,once,TRBD1,TRBV14,CASTPTGQGRNTEAFF,TGTGCCAGCACCCCAACCGGACAGGGCCGAAACACTGAAGCTTTCTTT
TRBJ2-2,-,TRBD2,TRBV29-1,CSATSGGYTGELFF,TGCAGCGCCACTAGCGGGGGGTACACCGGGGAGCTGTTTTTT
TRBJ2-3,-,TRBD2,TRBV27,CASSSLGLATSTDTQYF,TGTGCCAGCAGTTCCCTGGGACTAGCGACTAGCACAGATACGCAGTATTTT
TRBJ2-5,-,-,TRBV2,CASKFLGSQETQYF,TGTGCCAGCAAGTTCCTTGGGAGCCAAGAGACCCAGTACTTC
TRBJ1-1,few,TRBD1,TRBV28,CASSLGDRALGPEAFF,TGTGCCAGCAGTTTGGGAGACAGGGCGTTGGGGCCTGAAGCTTTCTTT
TRBJ1-2,-,-,TRBV30,CAWSADSLNYGYTF,TGTGCCTGGAGTGCAGACAGCCTTAACTATGGCTACACCTTC
TRBJ1-3,-,TRBD1,TRBV28,CASSGQGDTIYF,TGTGCCAGCAGCGGACAGGGGGACACCATATATTTT
TRBJ1-6,-,-,TRBV2,CASSEARRGSPLHF,TGTGCCAGCAGTGAAGCAAGGAGAGGTTCACCCCTCCACTTT
TRBJ1-2,-,-,TRBV3-1/TRBV3-2,CASSPPRTALYGYTF,TGTGCCAGCAGCCCTCCCCGGACAGCTCTCTATGGCTACACCTTC
TRBJ1-1,-,-,TRBV5-1,CASSGTLNTEAFF,TGCGCCAGCAGCGGGACCTTGAACACTGAAGCTTTCTTT
TRBJ2-2,-,-,TRBV5-6,CASSSTWGSKNTGELFF,TGTGCCAGCAGCTCGACCTGGGGCTCAAAGAACACCGGGGAGCTGTTTTTT
TRBJ1-3,-,-,TRBV30,CAWSVLGASTSGNTIYF,TGTGCCTGGAGTGTTTTGGGAGCCTCTACCTCTGGAAACACCATATATTTT
TRBJ2-2,-,TRBD2,TRBV13,CASSRGGRTGELFF,TGTGCCAGCAGCCGGGGGGGCCGAACCGGGGAGCTGTTTTTT
TRBJ2-2,-,-,TRBV6-6,CASTSLGGSTGELFF,TGTGCCAGCACCTCACTGGGGGGAAGCACCGGGGAGCTGTTTTTT
TRBJ1-5,-,-,TRBV7-9,CASSLAGGGSNQPQHF,TGTGCCAGCAGCTTAGCGGGCGGGGGATCTAATCAGCCCCAGCATTTT
TRBJ1-2,-,TRBD1,TRBV19,CASSILGQGRGYTF,TGTGCCAGTAGTATTTTGGGACAGGGTCGTGGCTACACCTTC
TRBJ2-2,-,TRBD2,TRBV30,CAWSRGGRKNTGELFF,TGTGCCTGGTCCCGGGGGGGCAGAAAAAACACCGGGGAGCTGTTTTTT
TRBJ1-6,-,TRBD1,TRBV3-1/TRBV3-2,CASSQERGRGNSPLHF,TGTGCCAGCAGCCAAGAGAGGGGCAGGGGGAATTCACCCCTCCACTTT
TRBJ1-1,-,-,TRBV6-2/TRBV6-3,CASSYGGIPEAFF,TGTGCCAGCAGTTACGGGGGGATCCCTGAAGCTTTCTTT